The sample holds one count of the clone carrying this TCR beta chain. The sample comes from a study of blood T cell repertoires in COVID-19. Looking at the study overall: Symptom resolution, clearance, or two negative PCRs marked the recovered donors of Cohort 3. Nucleic acid was either cDNA or gDNA, and it came from T cells, B-cell-depleted T cells, or PBMCs. Whether acute or convalescent, the COVID-19 samples came from the United States, Italy and Spain.

CDR3 size: 16 residues. The trim removed 4 bases at V and 6 bases at J, leaving 12 bases unmatched. CDR1 is SGHTA, CDR2 FQGTGA, per germline. Grouping used clinical history reported by participants in a survey and questionnaire. TCRdb's copy holds only in-frame clones and misses some; the assay was immunoSEQ multiplex PCR. The sample consists of approximately 250,000 clones, 88% of them appearing once. The V call is TRBV7-3, the J call TRBJ2-1; TRBD2 matches at 7 bases. The source of this sequence is a woman in her sixties or seventies in a cohort exposed to, infected with or recovered from COVID-19 (not recorded which). Sequencing used PBMCs or T cells enriched from blood (not recorded which). This CDR3 is CASSSLGGSAGNEQFF. In DNA, the CDR3 is TGTGCCAGCAGCTCCCTCGGCGGGAGCGCGGGCAATGAGCAGTTCTTC.